This T cell receptor (beta chain) is from a study of T cells in Graves' hyperthyroidism and ophthalmopathy. RNA transcripts yielded amplified TCR beta CDR3 regions. The primer set for the first-round RT-PCR of the TCR CDR3 was HTBI. TCRdb redid the calling of the multiplex PCR reads with MiXCR, one entry per CDR3 protein. There are hundreds of thousands of distinct CDR3 sequences in the sample; 11% to 15% occur only once, and 25% to 30% lies in the top ten. This clonotype was picked up many times. V lost 4 bases and J 4 bases, leaving 2 bases between the germline ends. CDR1 is SNHLY and CDR2 is FYNNEI in the germline V gene. The CDR3 runs 11 residues. The study based diagnoses on clinical symptoms, serum thyroxine and TRAb, thyroid ultrasound and orbital computed tomography.

The TCR comes from a man between 45 and 60 years old with Graves' ophthalmopathy. The rearrangement joins TRBV2 to TRBJ2-1; D is unclear. Sequenced: blood. This chain's CDR3 is CASSAYNEQFF. The CDR3 coding sequence is TGTGCCAGCAGTGCATACAATGAGCAGTTCTTC.